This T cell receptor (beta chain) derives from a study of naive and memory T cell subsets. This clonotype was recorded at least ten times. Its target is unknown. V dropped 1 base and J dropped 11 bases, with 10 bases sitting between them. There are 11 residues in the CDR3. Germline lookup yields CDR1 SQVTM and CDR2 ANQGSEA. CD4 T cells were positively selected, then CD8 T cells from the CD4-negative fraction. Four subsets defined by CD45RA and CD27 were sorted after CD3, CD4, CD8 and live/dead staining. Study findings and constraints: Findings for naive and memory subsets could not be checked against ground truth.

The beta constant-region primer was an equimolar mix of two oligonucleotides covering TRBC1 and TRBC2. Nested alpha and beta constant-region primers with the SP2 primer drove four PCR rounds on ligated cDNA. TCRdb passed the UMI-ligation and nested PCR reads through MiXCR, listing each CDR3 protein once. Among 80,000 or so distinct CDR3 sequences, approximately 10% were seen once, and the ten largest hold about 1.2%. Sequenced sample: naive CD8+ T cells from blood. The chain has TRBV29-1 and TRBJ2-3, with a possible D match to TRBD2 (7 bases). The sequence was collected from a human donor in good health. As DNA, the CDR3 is TGCAGCGTTGAAGGGGAGGGGGAGCAGTATTTT. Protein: CSVEGEGEQYF.